The rows below give T cell receptor beta chains drawn from one sample of a study of OX40 agonist ivuxolimab in advanced cancers. This table comes from immunoSEQ multiplex PCR, and its TCRdb copy is limited to in-frame clones, with some not included. The sample lists under 85,000 clones; around 90% were seen once. This sample comprised CD4+ or CD8+ T cells sorted from blood, obtained in a trial of the OX40 agonist ivuxolimab. These receptors all come from an adult with an advanced solid tumor such as melanoma, head and neck, liver or kidney cancer. Both conserved end residues are part of each CDR3. Fields, in order: J gene, clone size, D gene, V gene, CDR3 DNA, CDR3 protein. D genes are given only for firm matches. Size is omitted from some rows. Given values are once, few, many or a class for expanded clones.

J: TRBJ1-2
size: -
D: TRBD1
V: TRBV28
DNA: TGTGCCAGCAGTCTACAGGGGGCCGTAGGCTATGGCTACACCTTC
CDR3: CASSLQGAVGYGYTF

J: TRBJ1-1
size: -
D: -
V: TRBV19
DNA: TGTGCCAGTAGTATCCTGAGGGCGCAGGAAGCTTTCTTT
CDR3: CASSILRAQEAFF

J: TRBJ2-7
size: -
D: -
V: TRBV5-1
DNA: TGCGCCAGCAGCATAACAGGTTTTTCCTACGAGCAGTACTTC
CDR3: CASSITGFSYEQYF

J: TRBJ1-6
size: few
D: -
V: TRBV15
DNA: TGTGCCACCAGCAGAGCGTCGGGGGTGAGTAGGAATTCACCCCTCCACTTT
CDR3: CATSRASGVSRNSPLHF

J: TRBJ2-6
size: -
D: -
V: TRBV25-1
DNA: TGTGCCAGCAGTGAAACCCCGGACTCTGGGGCCAACGTCCTGACTTTC
CDR3: CASSETPDSGANVLTF

J: TRBJ1-5
size: -
D: -
V: TRBV11-2
DNA: TGTGCCAGCAGCTTTTCTTGGGGCAATCAGCCCCAGCATTTT
CDR3: CASSFSWGNQPQHF

J: TRBJ2-2
size: -
D: TRBD2
V: TRBV19
DNA: TGTGCCAGCTCAAGCGGGGTTCACACCGGGGAGCTGTTTTTT
CDR3: CASSSGVHTGELFF

J: TRBJ2-7
size: -
D: -
V: TRBV7-6
DNA: TGTGCCAGCAGCAACACAGGGGGGGGGTACGAGCAGTACTTC
CDR3: CASSNTGGGYEQYF

J: TRBJ2-3
size: few
D: -
V: TRBV6-5
DNA: TGTGCCAGCAGTTACAGGCTTAGCACAGATACGCAGTATTTT
CDR3: CASSYRLSTDTQYF

J: TRBJ1-3
size: -
D: TRBD1
V: TRBV18
DNA: TGTGCCAGCACCGACTCGGGACAGCTGTCTGGAAACACCATATATTTT
CDR3: CASTDSGQLSGNTIYF

J: TRBJ2-7
size: -
D: -
V: TRBV18
DNA: TGTGCCAGCTCCGGAGGTGGGGGCCCTCTCCCTCGGTATGGGGAGCAGTACTTC
CDR3: CASSGGGGPLPRYGEQYF

J: TRBJ2-7
size: -
D: -
V: TRBV6-6
DNA: TGTGCCAGCAGTTACGCAGGGGATGGCTACGAGCAGTACTTC
CDR3: CASSYAGDGYEQYF

J: TRBJ1-2
size: -
D: -
V: TRBV12-5
DNA: TGTGCTAGTGGTTTCTCCAACTATGGCTACACCTTC
CDR3: CASGFSNYGYTF

J: TRBJ2-3
size: -
D: -
V: TRBV7-2
DNA: TGTGCCAGCAGCCCTGATCGAAGCACAGATACGCAGTATTTT
CDR3: CASSPDRSTDTQYF

J: TRBJ1-4
size: -
D: -
V: TRBV7-9
DNA: TGTGCCAGCAAACCCATGGGGGGAAGGGGTGCAACTAATGAAAAACTGTTTTTT
CDR3: CASKPMGGRGATNEKLFF

J: TRBJ1-2
size: -
D: -
V: TRBV28
DNA: TGTGCCAGCAACGAAGGAGGAACTAACTATGGCTACACCTTC
CDR3: CASNEGGTNYGYTF

J: TRBJ1-5
size: -
D: -
V: TRBV10-1
DNA: TGCGCCAGCAGTGAGTCTGATCAGCCCCAGCATTTT
CDR3: CASSESDQPQHF

J: TRBJ1-3
size: -
D: -
V: TRBV11-2
DNA: TGTGCCAGCAGCTTTTTGTCCGTCTCTGGAAACACCATATATTTT
CDR3: CASSFLSVSGNTIYF

J: TRBJ1-1
size: few
D: -
V: TRBV9
DNA: TGTGCCAGCAGCGTAGCTACAGGGAGTAACACTGAAGCTTTCTTT
CDR3: CASSVATGSNTEAFF

J: TRBJ2-7
size: -
D: -
V: TRBV9
DNA: TGTGCCAGCGGCGTAGAAACTACCTACGAGCAGTACTTC
CDR3: CASGVETTYEQYF

J: TRBJ2-3
size: -
D: TRBD2
V: TRBV7-9
DNA: TGTGCCAGCAGCGCGGGACTAGCATCAGATACGCAGTATTTT
CDR3: CASSAGLASDTQYF

J: TRBJ1-1
size: -
D: TRBD1
V: TRBV20-1
DNA: TGCAGTGCTAGGACAGGGTCTGAAGCTTTCTTT
CDR3: CSARTGSEAFF

J: TRBJ1-1
size: -
D: -
V: TRBV2
DNA: TGTGCCAGCAAGTACCTATTGGGGGGCACTGAAGCTTTCTTT
CDR3: CASKYLLGGTEAFF

J: TRBJ1-4
size: -
D: -
V: TRBV11-2
DNA: TGTGCCAGCAGCTTAGTGCCTCGGTGGGCAACTAATGAAAAACTGTTTTTT
CDR3: CASSLVPRWATNEKLFF

J: TRBJ1-2
size: -
D: -
V: TRBV19
DNA: TGTGCCAGTAGTCCAAGACACAACTATGGCTACACCTTC
CDR3: CASSPRHNYGYTF

J: TRBJ1-5
size: -
D: -
V: TRBV5-8
DNA: TGTGCCAGCACCCCCCGCTGGGGGAATAGCAATCAGCCCCAGCATTTT
CDR3: CASTPRWGNSNQPQHF

J: TRBJ1-1
size: -
D: TRBD1
V: TRBV28
DNA: TGTGCCAGCAGTTCGGGACAGGGGGCCTTGAACACTGAAGCTTTCTTT
CDR3: CASSSGQGALNTEAFF

J: TRBJ1-1
size: -
D: -
V: TRBV4-1
DNA: TGCGCCAGCAGCCAAGCCGGGTTTATTTTTAGTGGAGCTTTCTTT
CDR3: CASSQAGFIFSGAFF

J: TRBJ2-5
size: once
D: -
V: TRBV18
DNA: TGTGCCAGCTCACCATCTTTAGTGGGGGGGCCGAAGACCCAGTACTTC
CDR3: CASSPSLVGGPKTQYF

J: TRBJ2-2
size: -
D: TRBD2
V: TRBV10-2
DNA: TGCGCCAGCAGTGGGCGGGGGGCGAACACCGGGGAGCTGTTTTTT
CDR3: CASSGRGANTGELFF

J: TRBJ2-1
size: -
D: TRBD2
V: TRBV10-1
DNA: TGCGCCAGCAGTGAGATGCGGGGGGATCACAATGAGCAGTTCTTC
CDR3: CASSEMRGDHNEQFF

J: TRBJ1-2
size: -
D: -
V: TRBV6-5
DNA: TGTGCCAGCAGTTACAGGGAACTAGTTGGCTACACCTTC
CDR3: CASSYRELVGYTF

J: TRBJ2-7
size: few
D: -
V: TRBV10-3
DNA: TGTGCCATCTTTTCGGGGCGCTCCTACGAGCAGTACTTC
CDR3: CAIFSGRSYEQYF

J: TRBJ2-2
size: once
D: TRBD1
V: TRBV23-1
DNA: TGCGCCAGCAGTCAATCGGACAGGGGGCCCGCGAACACCGGGGAGCTGTTTTTT
CDR3: CASSQSDRGPANTGELFF

J: TRBJ2-7
size: -
D: -
V: TRBV5-5
DNA: TGTGCCAGCAGCCCCCTTTGGGGGCCTAGCTCCTACGAGCAGTACTTC
CDR3: CASSPLWGPSSYEQYF

J: TRBJ2-5
size: -
D: TRBD2
V: TRBV7-2
DNA: TGTGCCAGCAGCCCCCACGGGCAGCGGGGAGAGACCCAGTACTTC
CDR3: CASSPHGQRGETQYF